Described below is a single T cell receptor (beta chain) sequence and its context. The target antigen is unknown. Random hexamers primed reverse transcription of about 0.45 to 1 ug RNA. It was immunoSEQ multiplex PCR that amplified TCR beta CDR3 across 54 Vbeta and 13 Jbeta. From the immunoSEQ multiplex PCR reads, TCRdb called clonotypes with MiXCR, one entry per CDR3 protein. This table has 250,000 to 300,000 distinct CDR3 sequences, 65% to 90% appearing once. The multiple sclerosis controls were treatment-naive patients, and their relapsing-remitting disease was stable or active. This CDR3 is 15 amino acids long. The trim removed 8 bases at V and 7 bases at J, leaving 15 bases unmatched. Germline V gene lookup returns CDR1 PRHDT and CDR2 FYEKMQ (reference sequence). This entry is derived from a study of CD8 T cells in Susac syndrome. Findings and limits, study-wide: The number of individuals included in the study's TCR sequencing and HLA analysis was acknowledged as relatively small.

The source of this sequence is a human donor with multiple sclerosis. The sequenced material came from CD8+ T cells from PBMCs. The chain recombines TRBV13 with TRBJ2-7; 9 bases line up with TRBD2. This CDR3 reads CASREWGGLASEQYF. The DNA of the CDR3 is TGTGCCAGCCGGGAATGGGGAGGACTAGCGTCTGAGCAGTACTTC.